This entry lists 20 T cell receptor beta chains sequenced from one sample in a study of blood T cell repertoires in COVID-19. Profiled with immunoSEQ multiplex PCR; TCRdb holds only in-frame clones, not every one. The table records about 150,000 clones, roughly 90% of them present only once. Sequencing was done on a sample of peripheral blood. The receptors come from a human donor in a cohort sampled during active COVID-19.

The chain uses TRBV11-3 and TRBJ2-1; no firm D call. Trimming took off 0 bases at V and 10 bases at J, with 10 bases between the two ends. Germline lookup yields CDR1 SGHNT and CDR2 YENEEA. CDR3 length: 13 residues. CDR3 sequence: CASSLDPESEQFF. CDR3 nucleotides: TGTGCCAGCAGCTTAGACCCCGAGAGCGAGCAGTTCTTC.

The chain recombines TRBV15 with TRBJ2-2, with D maybe TRBD2 (6 bases). The CDR3 has 15 residues. The V gene's germline CDR1 is LNHNV and CDR2 YYDKDF (reference sequence). V was clipped by 6 bases and J by 5 bases, with 16 bases between them. The CDR3 is CATRVEAEGTGELFF. The CDR3, as DNA: TGTGCCACCAGAGTGGAAGCGGAGGGGACCGGGGAGCTGTTTTTT.

This CDR3 reads CASSQKLEDTQYF. CDR3 sequence (DNA): TGCGCCAGCAGCCAAAAATTAGAGGATACGCAGTATTTT. The chain carries TRBV4-1 and TRBJ2-3; D remains unclear. There are 13 residues in the CDR3. The V gene's germline CDR1 is MGHRA and CDR2 YSYEKL. V dropped 2 bases and J dropped 6 bases, with 9 bases sitting between them.

This chain joins TRBV19 and TRBJ1-5; D gene ambiguous. The CDR3 extends over 13 amino acids. The germline V gene encodes CDR1 LNHDA and CDR2 SQIVND (reference sequence). V was clipped by 6 bases and J by 1 base, with 7 bases between them. The CDR3 coding sequence is TGTGCCAGTAGCGAACAGAGCAATCAGCCCCAGCATTTT. Translated, it gives CASSEQSNQPQHF.

V and J are TRBV9 and TRBJ2-3, with 7 positions matching TRBD1. The CDR3 runs 14 residues. V lost 5 bases and J lost 1; bases outside the gene matches: 4. The germline V gene encodes CDR1 SGDLS and CDR2 YYNGEE. The DNA for the CDR3 is TGTGCCAGCAGTCGGGACAGACGCACAGATACGCAGTATTTT. Translated, it gives CASSRDRRTDTQYF.

This chain links TRBV2 with TRBJ1-4; D call uncertain. Germline V gene lookup returns CDR1 SNHLY and CDR2 FYNNEI. V was trimmed by 3 bases and J by 14 bases, leaving 10 bases between them. The CDR3 consists of 11 residues. Here the CDR3 reads CASSDYRDLFF. CDR3 sequence (DNA): TGTGCCAGCAGTGATTATCGAGATCTGTTTTTT.

The genes are TRBV9 and TRBJ1-2; D is ambiguous. V was cut by 4 bases and J by 5 bases, with 15 bases left in between. In germline, CDR1 is SGDLS, CDR2 YYNGEE. The CDR3 spans 14 residues. The CDR3 here is CASSPRPGEYGYTF. The CDR3 DNA reads as TGTGCCAGCAGCCCCCGCCCGGGAGAATATGGCTACACCTTC.

The V call is TRBV27, the J call TRBJ1-5, with 7 bases fitting TRBD1. From germline, CDR1 is MNHEY and CDR2 SMNVEV (reference sequence). The CDR3 is made up of 13 amino acids. After removal of 10 bases from V and 5 bases from J, the junction contained 8 bases not matched to a gene. CDR3 in amino acids: CATGFDRDQPQHF. As DNA, the CDR3 is TGTGCCACCGGGTTTGACAGGGATCAGCCCCAGCATTTT.

This chain links TRBV11-2 with TRBJ2-7, with unresolved D. CDR3 size: 13 residues. Germline-derived CDR1 and CDR2 are SGHAT and FQNNGV. The V gene lost 3 bases and the J gene lost 6 bases, with 12 bases spanning the gap. CDR3 region: CASSFHQAAEQYF. DNA for the CDR3: TGTGCCAGCAGCTTCCACCAGGCCGCCGAGCAGTACTTC.

This chain uses TRBV20-1 with TRBJ2-6, with D unresolved. Germline V gene sequence: CDR1 DFQATT, CDR2 SNEGSKA (reference sequence). Trimming left V 5 bases short and J 4 bases short, with 3 bases between. The CDR3 is made up of 11 amino acids. CDR3 loop: CSASGANVLTF. CDR3 DNA sequence: TGCAGTGCTTCGGGGGCCAACGTCCTGACTTTC.

The CDR3 DNA is TGTGCCAGCAGCTTACGGACAGGGACTATTCAGCCCCAGCATTTT. Encoded protein: CASSLRTGTIQPQHF. The chain carries TRBV7-2 and TRBJ1-5; 8 positions match TRBD1. Germline V gene data show CDR1 as SGHTA and CDR2 as FQGNSA. The trim removed 2 bases at V and 6 bases at J, leaving 6 bases unmatched. The CDR3 contains 15 residues.

The rearrangement links TRBV12-5 to TRBJ2-7; 8 bases fit TRBD1. V trimming: 5 bases; J trimming: 2 bases; junction bases outside the gene matches: 8. Germline CDR1 LGHNT, CDR2 FRNRAP. The CDR3 is made up of 15 amino acids. CDR3 nucleotides: TGTGCTAGTGGTCCTCCCGGGACAGGAACCTACGAGCAGTACTTC. This encodes CASGPPGTGTYEQYF.

The rearrangement uses TRBV15 and TRBJ2-6; a weak D match, TRBD1 (5 bases). The CDR3 has 17 residues. Germline V CDR1 and CDR2: LNHNV, YYDKDF (reference sequence). V lost 5 bases and J lost 0, with 14 bases in between. DNA for the CDR3: TGTGCCACCAGCTTGACAGATTCTGCCTCTGGGGCCAACGTCCTGACTTTC. This sequence encodes CATSLTDSASGANVLTF.

The V call is TRBV20-1, the J call TRBJ2-7; no clear D. The CDR3 loop spans 9 amino acids. Germline V gives CDR1 DFQATT, CDR2 SNEGSKA (reference sequence). Here the CDR3 DNA reads TGCAGCCCAGAAAACGAGCAGTACTTC. Translation gives CSPENEQYF.

V is TRBV30 and J is TRBJ1-1; possible D gene TRBD1, 5 bases. With 3 bases removed from V and 5 bases from J, the gap between germline ends came to 13 bases. The CDR3 has 13 residues. The germline V gene encodes CDR1 GTSNPN and CDR2 SVGIG (reference sequence). CDR3 coding DNA: TGTGCCTGGAGGTCGGGGGGTAGGACTGAAGCTTTCTTT. Its protein product is CAWRSGGRTEAFF.

The chain carries TRBV29-1 and TRBJ2-3; 7 bases map to TRBD1. The V gene end was trimmed by 4 bases and the J gene end by 3 bases; junction bases not matched to a gene: 4. Germline CDR1 SQVTM, CDR2 ANQGSEA. The CDR3 sequence is 13 residues long. This chain's CDR3 is CSVVARGTDTQYF. The CDR3 DNA reads as TGCAGCGTTGTAGCCAGGGGGACAGATACGCAGTATTTT.

This chain's CDR3 is CASSLGQGAVVEQYF. The CDR3 DNA reads as TGTGCCAGCAGTTTGGGACAGGGGGCGGTAGTCGAGCAGTACTTC. This chain links TRBV6-5 with TRBJ2-7; 12 nucleotides agree with TRBD1. Germline V lookup: CDR1 MNHEY, CDR2 SVGAGI. V lost 4 bases to trimming and J lost 6 bases; unmatched junction nucleotides: 7. This CDR3 comprises 15 residues.

V gene TRBV5-1 combines with J gene TRBJ2-2; 9 bases are a match to TRBD2. With 0 bases clipped from V and 4 bases from J, the junction kept 10 bases outside the gene matches. CDR1 and CDR2 from the germline V gene are SGHRS and YFSETQ. The CDR3 runs to 18 residues. Here the CDR3 reads CASSLGSSSGITTGELFF. DNA for the CDR3: TGCGCCAGCAGCTTGGGTTCATCTAGCGGGATAACCACCGGGGAGCTGTTTTTT.

J is TRBJ2-7 and V is TRBV3-1 (or the pseudogene TRBV3-2); 9 bases are a match to TRBD1. The CDR3 runs to 14 residues. Looked up from germline, CDR1 is LGHDT and CDR2 is YNNKEL (reference sequence). Germline trimming cut 6 bases from V and 2 bases from J; bases unmatched to any gene: 5. CDR3 amino acids: CASSLQGAPYEQYF. For the CDR3, the DNA is TGTGCCAGCAGTCTACAGGGGGCCCCCTACGAGCAGTACTTC.

V gene TRBV9 combines with J gene TRBJ2-3, with 7 bases fitting TRBD1. The ends lost 3 bases at V and 0 bases at J; junction bases unmatched: 4. The germline V gene has CDR1 SGDLS and CDR2 YYNGEE. The CDR3 has 15 amino acids. CDR3 in amino acids: CASSAGGRSTDTQYF. The CDR3 bases are TGTGCCAGCAGCGCAGGGGGAAGGAGCACAGATACGCAGTATTTT.